This TCR beta chain appears in the sequencing data of a study of cytomegalovirus exposure and HLA in healthy donors. The study, taken as a whole, reports: Most TCR sequences were rare, but some public TCRs occurred in many donors. Common viral pathogens seemed to be connected with several of the most significant clusters, according to a later analysis.

The CDR3 is 14 amino acids. The V gene lost 4 bases and the J gene lost 7 bases, with 14 bases spanning the gap. Germline V gives CDR1 MDHEN, CDR2 SYDVKM. 60 Vbeta and 13 Jbeta primers were used in PCR. Sequencing used immunoSEQ multiplex PCR; TCRdb keeps in-frame clones, though not all of them. In the table there are approximately 72,000 clones, 60% to 85% of which are singletons. Details on this clone: Its antigen is still unknown.

The specimen sequenced was PBMCs. V and J are TRBV28 and TRBJ1-5, with D possibly matching TRBD1 (6 bases). The receptor's source is a male donor in good health and CMV-seropositive. The CDR3 region has the DNA TGTGCCAGCAGTTCTCACAGGGAAATGCAGCCCCAGCATTTT. It translates to CASSSHREMQPQHF.